What follows are 27 T cell receptor beta chains derived from one specimen sequenced in a study of response to subunit inactivated influenza vaccine. A single record per CDR3 protein comes from TCRdb applying MiXCR to the RT-PCR reads. The table has around 190,000 distinct CDR3 sequences, around a tenth seen once. The input for sequencing was non-naive T cells sorted from PBMCs, taken on the day of vaccination. The receptors here all came from a middle-aged man who received an inactivated influenza vaccine.

About this clonotype itself: At one end, the junction sequence differs from germline, possibly due to a read error. The chain employs TRBV5-5 and TRBJ2-5; 10 bases are a match to TRBD2. The CDR3 has 14 residues. Germline loops: CDR1 SGHKS, CDR2 YYEKEE (reference sequence). CDR3 in amino acids: CTSSLLAGEETQYF. The CDR3 bases are TGTACCAGCAGCCTCCTAGCGGGAGAGGAGACCCAGTACTTC.

The chain employs TRBV7-9 and TRBJ1-6; no definite D call. Germline V gene data show CDR1 as SEHNR and CDR2 as FQNEAQ (reference sequence). This CDR3 has 13 amino acids. V dropped 2 bases and J dropped 5 bases, with 4 bases sitting between them. The CDR3 spells CASSLNDNSPLHF. The DNA of the CDR3 is TGTGCCAGCAGCTTAAACGATAATTCACCCCTCCACTTT.

This clonotype was recorded a few times. The chain couples TRBV6-1 to TRBJ2-7, with 13 bases matching TRBD2. This CDR3 spans 15 amino acids. Germline CDR1 MNHNS, CDR2 SASEGT. Germline trimming cut 9 bases from V and 3 bases from J; bases unmatched to any gene: 8. CDR3 sequence reads: CASGRTSGSIYEQYF. In DNA form, the CDR3 reads TGTGCCAGTGGGAGGACTAGCGGGAGTATCTACGAGCAGTACTTC.

This clonotype was counted a few times. The V and J genes are TRBV7-2 and TRBJ2-3, with 9 bases lining up with TRBD2. CDR1 is SGHTA and CDR2 is FQGNSA in the germline V gene. The V and J ends lost 2 bases and 4 bases, in that order; junction bases with no gene match: 10. This CDR3 has 17 residues. The CDR3 spells CASSLQAGRGGSDTQYF. CDR3 bases: TGTGCCAGCAGCTTACAGGCCGGGCGGGGGGGCTCAGATACGCAGTATTTT.

Many counts were recorded for this clonotype. This chain links TRBV6-5 with TRBJ2-6; possibly TRBD1 for D (6 bases). The CDR3 loop spans 17 amino acids. V dropped 4 bases and J dropped 4 bases, with 17 bases sitting between them. Germline loops: CDR1 MNHEY, CDR2 SVGAGI. Written as DNA, the CDR3 is TGTGCCAGCAGTTCCCAAACAGGGATCTCCGGGGCCAACGTCCTGACTTTC. Its translation is CASSSQTGISGANVLTF.

This clonotype was found many times. This chain uses TRBV7-2 with TRBJ2-5; no firm D call. The CDR3 length is 11 residues. V was cut by 3 bases and J by 7 bases, with 6 bases left in between. Germline V gene lookup returns CDR1 SGHTA and CDR2 FQGNSA. The CDR3 region has the DNA TGTGCCAGCAGCTTGTTAGGGACCCAGTACTTC. Translated: CASSLLGTQYF.

This chain links TRBV5-4 with TRBJ2-1, with 7 bases identical to TRBD1. The J segment lost 8 bases and the V segment lost 6 bases, leaving 8 bases of the junction unmatched. The CDR3 loop spans 13 amino acids. Germline-derived CDR1 and CDR2 are SGHNT and YYREEE (reference sequence). Here the CDR3 reads CASNRDSGDEQFF. The CDR3 region has the DNA TGTGCCAGCAACCGGGACAGTGGCGATGAGCAGTTCTTC.

This clonotype was detected many times. The rearrangement uses TRBV12-3 or TRBV12-4 and TRBJ2-3; D is unclear. CDR3 length equals 14 residues. V dropped 7 bases and J dropped 2 bases, with 13 bases sitting between them. The chain's CDR3 is CASTPRTLTDTQYF. CDR3 nucleotide sequence: TGTGCCAGCACCCCCCGGACCCTCACAGATACGCAGTATTTT.

The chain combines TRBV5-1 with TRBJ1-1; 10 bases agree with TRBD1. V was pared by 0 bases and J by 4 bases, with 3 bases of the junction left unmatched. Germline lookup yields CDR1 SGHRS and CDR2 YFSETQ. The length of the CDR3 is 15 residues. The CDR3 nucleotides are TGCGCCAGCAGCTTGGGATGGACAGGGGGCACTGAAGCTTTCTTT. This translates into CASSLGWTGGTEAFF. The full variable domain, rest sourced from reference TRBV5-1 and TRBJ1-1, is KAGVTQTPRYLIKTRGQQVTLSCSPISGHRSVSWYQQTPGQGLQFLFEYFSETQRNKGNFPGRFSGRQFSNSRSEMNVSTLELGDSALYLCASSLGWTGGTEAFFGQGTRLTVV.

This chain joins TRBV28 and TRBJ2-6; 8 bases fit TRBD2. The V gene end was trimmed by 4 bases and the J gene end by 2 bases; junction bases not matched to a gene: 4. The CDR3 loop spans 16 amino acids. CDR1 and CDR2 from the germline V gene are MDHEN and SYDVKM. Written as DNA, the CDR3 is TGTGCCAGCAGTTCGATAGCGGGAACTGGGGCCAACGTCCTGACTTTC. Translated, it gives CASSSIAGTGANVLTF.

Worth noting for this clonotype: Sequence at one end of the junction differs from germline and may be a read error. The chain recombines TRBV6-5 with TRBJ2-1, with D perhaps matching TRBD1 (5 bases). CDR3 length: 15 amino acids. The germline CDR1 and CDR2 sequences are MNHEY and SVGAGI. This CDR3 is CVSSYDRRSYNEQFF. The CDR3 DNA follows: TGTGTCAGCAGTTACGACAGACGCTCCTACAATGAGCAGTTCTTC.

The chain carries TRBV20-1 and TRBJ1-1; 8 bases align to TRBD1. Germline CDR1 reads DFQATT; CDR2 reads SNEGSKA (reference sequence). The CDR3 runs to 16 residues. Trimming took 1 base from V and 0 from J; bases not matched to a gene: 7. The CDR3 spells CSARGDRRGMNTEAFF. The CDR3 coding sequence is TGCAGTGCTAGAGGGGACAGGAGGGGAATGAACACTGAAGCTTTCTTT.

The chain carries TRBV7-9 and TRBJ1-6; TRBD1 agrees at 7 bases. Looked up from germline, CDR1 is SEHNR and CDR2 is FQNEAQ (reference sequence). This CDR3 contains 15 residues. The J segment lost 7 bases and the V segment lost 0 bases, leaving 3 bases of the junction unmatched. This CDR3 is CASSLAGRGNSPLHF. The CDR3 nucleotides are TGTGCCAGCAGCTTAGCGGGCAGGGGGAATTCACCCCTCCACTTT.

The chain recombines TRBV3-1 with TRBJ1-2, with a possible D match to TRBD1 (5 bases). Germline V gene data show CDR1 as LGHDT and CDR2 as YNNKEL (reference sequence). The germline V and J ends were trimmed by 3 bases and 4 bases, with 9 bases remaining between them. This CDR3 has 13 amino acids. CDR3 nucleotides: TGTGCCAGCAGCCATTCAGGGACCTATGGCTACACCTTC. The encoded protein is CASSHSGTYGYTF.

This clonotype came up a few times. No DNA is shown, since the ends of the CDR3 on it are uncertain; the CDR3 is the one TCRdb lists. This rearrangement joins TRBV4-2 to TRBJ2-5; the table's D call of TRBD1 was not tested on the DNA. Germline loops: CDR1 LGHNA, CDR2 YNFKEQ. The CDR3 extends over 16 residues, inclusive of both ends. This CDR3 reads CASSQALFGAGSIPYF.

This clonotype was detected many times. The chain has TRBV12-3 or TRBV12-4 and TRBJ2-1, with 10 bases matching TRBD2. The V segment lost 3 bases and the J segment 5 bases; nucleotides outside the gene matches: 7. The CDR3 is made up of 16 amino acids. DNA of the CDR3: TGTGCCAGCAGTTTTGGGTGGCTAGCGGGAGACAATGAGCAGTTCTTC. Amino acid sequence: CASSFGWLAGDNEQFF.

This clonotype turned up a few times. The chain couples TRBV5-4 to TRBJ2-5; D remains unclear. The germline CDR1 and CDR2 sequences are SGHNT and YYREEE (reference sequence). Between the trimmed V and J ends, which lost 7 bases and 1 base, there was a span of 8 bases. The CDR3 spans 12 residues. This CDR3 reads CASGLAQETQYF. CDR3 DNA: TGTGCCAGCGGCCTTGCCCAAGAGACCCAGTACTTC.

This clonotype was recorded many times. The V gene is TRBV5-5, the J gene TRBJ2-7; D gene ambiguous. Germline V gives CDR1 SGHKS, CDR2 YYEKEE (reference sequence). The ends were cut back, 4 bases at V and 0 bases at J, with 14 bases in the middle. This CDR3 comprises 15 residues. CDR3 bases: TGTGCCAGCAGCCCTGGAATACAGAACTCCTACGAGCAGTACTTC. Protein product: CASSPGIQNSYEQYF.

This chain uses TRBV7-2 with TRBJ1-2, with 9 bases lining up with TRBD1. Germline CDR1 is SGHTA and CDR2 is FQGNSA. The V and J ends lost 5 bases and 5 bases, in that order; junction bases with no gene match: 9. CDR3 size: 15 residues. CDR3 amino acids: CASSLGQGPSYGYTF. The CDR3 coding sequence is TGTGCCAGCAGCCTGGGACAGGGCCCCTCATATGGCTACACCTTC.

This sequence joins TRBV9 and TRBJ2-5; 10 positions agree with TRBD2. CDR1 is SGDLS and CDR2 is YYNGEE in the germline V gene. The CDR3 runs to 16 residues. V was clipped by 3 bases and J by 2 bases; unmatched bases: 7. The CDR3 DNA sequence: TGTGCCAGCAGCGACTTAGCGGGAGGTGCTCAAGAGACCCAGTACTTC. It codes for CASSDLAGGAQETQYF.

This clonotype occurred a few times. This chain joins TRBV11-2 and TRBJ1-2, with 7 positions matching TRBD1. Germline V gives CDR1 SGHAT, CDR2 FQNNGV. Germline trimming cut 0 bases from V and 5 bases from J; bases unmatched to any gene: 9. The CDR3 is 16 amino acids. The CDR3: CASSLDGAGGGYGYTF. DNA for the CDR3: TGTGCCAGCAGCTTAGATGGGGCAGGGGGAGGTTATGGCTACACCTTC. The full variable domain, with the rest looked up from reference TRBV11-2 and TRBJ1-2, is EAGVAQSPRYKIIEKRQSVAFWCNPISGHATLYWYQQILGQGPKLLIQFQNNGVVDDSQLPKDRFSAERLKGVDSTLKIQPAKLEDSAVYLCASSLDGAGGGYGYTFGSGTRLTVV.

This clonotype was found many times. The rearrangement uses TRBV12-3 or TRBV12-4 and TRBJ2-2; D is uncertain. This CDR3 has 12 amino acids. V was shortened by 2 bases and J by 6 bases, with 4 bases between the two germline ends. In DNA form, the CDR3 reads TGTGCCAGCAGTTTATTGGCCGGGGAGCTGTTTTTT. It yields the protein CASSLLAGELFF.

This clonotype has a handful of counts. The V and J genes are TRBV6-2 or TRBV6-3 and TRBJ1-5; D uncertain. With 4 bases removed from V and 0 bases from J, the gap between germline ends came to 7 bases. Germline V gene data show CDR1 as MNHEY and CDR2 as SVGEGT. The CDR3 is 14 residues long. The CDR3 coding sequence is TGTGCCAGCAGTTTCGGACTTAGCAATCAGCCCCAGCATTTT. Residues: CASSFGLSNQPQHF.

This clonotype has ten or more counts. J is TRBJ2-7 and V is TRBV5-1; TRBD2 matches 10 bases. Germline-derived CDR1 and CDR2 are SGHRS and YFSETQ. The V segment lost 1 base and the J segment 2 bases; nucleotides outside the gene matches: 3. CDR3 length equals 15 residues. This CDR3 is CASSLTSGATYEQYF. The CDR3 DNA reads TGCGCCAGCAGCTTGACTAGCGGGGCAACCTACGAGCAGTACTTC.

This clonotype occurred many times. The J gene is TRBJ2-1, the V gene TRBV11-1, with TRBD2 matching 8 bases. Looked up from germline, CDR1 is SGHAT and CDR2 is FQDESV (reference sequence). The CDR3 contains 15 residues. After removal of 1 base from V and 5 bases from J, the junction contained 4 bases not matched to a gene. The CDR3 spells CASSLGLANHNEQFF. Written as DNA, the CDR3 is TGTGCCAGCAGCTTAGGACTAGCGAACCACAATGAGCAGTTCTTC.

The table lists this clonotype with many counts. The chain has TRBV14 and TRBJ1-6; a possible D gene is TRBD1 (5 bases). The V gene lost 6 bases and the J gene lost 3 bases, with 9 bases spanning the gap. In germline, CDR1 is SGHDN, CDR2 FVKESK. The CDR3 contains 14 residues. CDR3 coding DNA: TGTGCCAGCAGGATTACAGGCTATAATTCACCCCTCCACTTT. It yields the protein CASRITGYNSPLHF.

The chain joins TRBV5-1 to TRBJ2-3, with a possible D match to TRBD1 (5 bases). Trimming took 4 bases from V and 6 from J, leaving 21 bases between them. The length of the CDR3 is 16 residues. Germline V CDR1 and CDR2: SGHRS, YFSETQ. CDR3 sequence: CASSPLGDYGWDTQYF. The CDR3 DNA reads TGCGCCAGCAGCCCCCTAGGGGATTACGGTTGGGATACGCAGTATTTT.